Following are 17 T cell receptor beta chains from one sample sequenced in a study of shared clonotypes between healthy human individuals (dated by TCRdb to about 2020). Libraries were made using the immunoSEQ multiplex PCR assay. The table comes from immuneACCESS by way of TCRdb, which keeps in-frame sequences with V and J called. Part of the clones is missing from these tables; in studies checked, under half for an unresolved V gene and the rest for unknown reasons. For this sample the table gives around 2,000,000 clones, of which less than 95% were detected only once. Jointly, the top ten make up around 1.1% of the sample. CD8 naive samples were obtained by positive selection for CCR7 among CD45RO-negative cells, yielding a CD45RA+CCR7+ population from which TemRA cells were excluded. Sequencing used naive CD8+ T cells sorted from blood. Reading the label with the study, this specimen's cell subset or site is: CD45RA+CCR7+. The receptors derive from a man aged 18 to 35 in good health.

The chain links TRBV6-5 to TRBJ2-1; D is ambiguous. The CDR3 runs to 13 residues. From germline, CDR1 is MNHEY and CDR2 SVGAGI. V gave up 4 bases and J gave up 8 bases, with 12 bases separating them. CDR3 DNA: TGTGCCAGCAGTTTATCCGAGCGACATGAGCAGTTCTTC. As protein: CASSLSERHEQFF.

The CDR3 DNA reads as TGTGCCTGGAGTGTTCCGTTGAGGGGCACAGATACGCAGTATTTT. Its translation is CAWSVPLRGTDTQYF. The genes are TRBV30 and TRBJ2-3, with a tentative D call TRBD2 (5 bases). Trimming took 0 bases from V and 1 from J, leaving 11 bases between them. Germline V gene data show CDR1 as GTSNPN and CDR2 as SVGIG (reference sequence). The CDR3 is 15 residues long.

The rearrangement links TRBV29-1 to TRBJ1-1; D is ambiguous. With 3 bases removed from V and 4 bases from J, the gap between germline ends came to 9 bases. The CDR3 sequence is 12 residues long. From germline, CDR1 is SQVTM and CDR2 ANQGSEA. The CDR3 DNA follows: TGCAGCGTTGATCTTTGGAGCACTGAAGCTTTCTTT. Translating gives CSVDLWSTEAFF.

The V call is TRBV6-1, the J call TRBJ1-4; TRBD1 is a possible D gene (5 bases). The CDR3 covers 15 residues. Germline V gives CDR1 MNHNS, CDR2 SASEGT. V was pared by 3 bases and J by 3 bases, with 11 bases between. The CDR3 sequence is CASSDSGRANEKLFF. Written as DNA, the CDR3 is TGTGCCAGCAGTGATTCGGGGCGAGCTAATGAAAAACTGTTTTTT.

CDR3 protein: CASSSDRVSETQYF. DNA for the CDR3: TGTGCCAGCAGCTCGGACAGGGTATCAGAGACCCAGTACTTC. J is TRBJ2-5 and V is TRBV5-4; 8 bases fit TRBD1. CDR1 SGHNT and CDR2 YYREEE come from the germline V gene (reference sequence). CDR3 length: 14 amino acids. The V gene end was trimmed by 3 bases and the J gene end by 4 bases; junction bases not matched to a gene: 5.

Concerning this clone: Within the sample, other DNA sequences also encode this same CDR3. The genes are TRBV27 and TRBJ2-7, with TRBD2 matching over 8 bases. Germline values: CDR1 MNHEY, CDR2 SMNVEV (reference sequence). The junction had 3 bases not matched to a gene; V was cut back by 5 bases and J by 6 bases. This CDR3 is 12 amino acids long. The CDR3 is CASSPGTSEQYF. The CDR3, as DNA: TGTGCCAGCAGTCCCGGGACTAGCGAGCAGTACTTC.

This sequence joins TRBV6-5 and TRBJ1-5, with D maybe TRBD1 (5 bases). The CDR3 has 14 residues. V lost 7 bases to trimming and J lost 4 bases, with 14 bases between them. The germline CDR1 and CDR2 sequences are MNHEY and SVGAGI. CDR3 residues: CASKLGAGNQPQHF. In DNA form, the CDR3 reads TGTGCCAGCAAACTTGGTGCAGGGAATCAGCCCCAGCATTTT.

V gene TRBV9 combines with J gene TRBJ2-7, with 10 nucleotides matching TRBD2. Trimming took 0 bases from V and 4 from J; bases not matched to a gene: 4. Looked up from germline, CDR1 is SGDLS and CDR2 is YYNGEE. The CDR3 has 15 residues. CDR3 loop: CASSVATSGEYEQYF. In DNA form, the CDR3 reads TGTGCCAGCAGCGTAGCCACTAGCGGGGAATACGAGCAGTACTTC.

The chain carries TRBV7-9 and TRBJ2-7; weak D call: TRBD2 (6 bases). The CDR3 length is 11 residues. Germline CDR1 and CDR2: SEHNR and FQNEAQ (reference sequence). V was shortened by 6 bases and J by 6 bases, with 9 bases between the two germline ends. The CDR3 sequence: CASRYGSEQYF. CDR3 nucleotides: TGTGCCAGCAGATACGGGAGCGAGCAGTACTTC. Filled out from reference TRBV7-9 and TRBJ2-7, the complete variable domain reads DTGVSQNPRHKITKRGQNVTFRCDPISEHNRLYWYRQTLGQGPEFLTYFQNEAQLEKSRLLSDRFSAERPKGSFSTLEIQRTEQGDSAMYLCASRYGSEQYFGPGTRLTVT.

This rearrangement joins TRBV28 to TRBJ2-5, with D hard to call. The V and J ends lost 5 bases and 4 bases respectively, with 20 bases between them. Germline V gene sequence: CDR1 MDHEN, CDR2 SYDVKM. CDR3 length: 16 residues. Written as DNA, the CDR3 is TGTGCCAGCAGTCAATACACGGACCAAAAGTCAGAGACCCAGTACTTC. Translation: CASSQYTDQKSETQYF.

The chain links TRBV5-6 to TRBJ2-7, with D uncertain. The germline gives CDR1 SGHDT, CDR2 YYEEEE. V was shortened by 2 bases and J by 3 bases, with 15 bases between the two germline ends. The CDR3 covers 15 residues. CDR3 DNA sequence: TGTGCCAGCAGCTTCGCAGACCCGGGCTACTACGAGCAGTACTTC. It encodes CASSFADPGYYEQYF.

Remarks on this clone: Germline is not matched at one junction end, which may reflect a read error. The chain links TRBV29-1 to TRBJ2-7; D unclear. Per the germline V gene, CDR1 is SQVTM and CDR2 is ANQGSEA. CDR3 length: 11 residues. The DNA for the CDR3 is TGCAGCGTTCAAGAAACCTACGAGCAGTACTTC. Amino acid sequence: CSVQETYEQYF.

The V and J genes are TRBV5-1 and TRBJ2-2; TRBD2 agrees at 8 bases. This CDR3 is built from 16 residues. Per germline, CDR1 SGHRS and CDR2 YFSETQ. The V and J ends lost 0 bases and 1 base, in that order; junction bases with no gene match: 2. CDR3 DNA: TGCGCCAGCAGCTTGGCTACTAGCGGGAACACCGGGGAGCTGTTTTTT. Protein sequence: CASSLATSGNTGELFF.

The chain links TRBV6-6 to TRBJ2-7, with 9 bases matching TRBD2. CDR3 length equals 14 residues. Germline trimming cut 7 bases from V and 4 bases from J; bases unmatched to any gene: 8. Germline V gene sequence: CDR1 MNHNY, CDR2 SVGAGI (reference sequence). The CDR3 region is CASISSGRLYEQYF. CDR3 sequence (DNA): TGTGCCAGCATCAGTAGCGGGAGATTATACGAGCAGTACTTC.

The CDR3 sequence is CASSILGLAGDDEQFF. CDR3 nucleotide sequence: TGTGCCAGTAGTATTTTAGGTCTAGCGGGAGATGATGAGCAGTTCTTC. The J gene is TRBJ2-1, the V gene TRBV19; 10 bases agree with TRBD2. CDR1 and CDR2 from the germline V gene are LNHDA and SQIVND (reference sequence). Unmatched junction bases numbered 10, after V lost 3 bases and J lost 8 bases. The CDR3 runs to 16 residues.

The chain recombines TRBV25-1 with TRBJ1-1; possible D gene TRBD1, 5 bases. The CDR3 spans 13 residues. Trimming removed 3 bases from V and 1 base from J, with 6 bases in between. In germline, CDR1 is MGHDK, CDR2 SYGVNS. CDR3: CASSDRGNTEAFF. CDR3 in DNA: TGTGCCAGCAGTGATAGGGGGAACACTGAAGCTTTCTTT.

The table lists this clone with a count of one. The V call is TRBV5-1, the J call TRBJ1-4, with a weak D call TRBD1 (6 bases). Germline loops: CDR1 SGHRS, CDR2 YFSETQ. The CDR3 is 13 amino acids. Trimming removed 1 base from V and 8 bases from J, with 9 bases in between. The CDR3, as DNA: TGCGCCAGCAGCTTGCCAGGGGAGGAAAAACTGTTTTTT. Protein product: CASSLPGEEKLFF. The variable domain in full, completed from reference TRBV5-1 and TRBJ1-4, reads KAGVTQTPRYLIKTRGQQVTLSCSPISGHRSVSWYQQTPGQGLQFLFEYFSETQRNKGNFPGRFSGRQFSNSRSEMNVSTLELGDSALYLCASSLPGEEKLFFGSGTQLSVL.